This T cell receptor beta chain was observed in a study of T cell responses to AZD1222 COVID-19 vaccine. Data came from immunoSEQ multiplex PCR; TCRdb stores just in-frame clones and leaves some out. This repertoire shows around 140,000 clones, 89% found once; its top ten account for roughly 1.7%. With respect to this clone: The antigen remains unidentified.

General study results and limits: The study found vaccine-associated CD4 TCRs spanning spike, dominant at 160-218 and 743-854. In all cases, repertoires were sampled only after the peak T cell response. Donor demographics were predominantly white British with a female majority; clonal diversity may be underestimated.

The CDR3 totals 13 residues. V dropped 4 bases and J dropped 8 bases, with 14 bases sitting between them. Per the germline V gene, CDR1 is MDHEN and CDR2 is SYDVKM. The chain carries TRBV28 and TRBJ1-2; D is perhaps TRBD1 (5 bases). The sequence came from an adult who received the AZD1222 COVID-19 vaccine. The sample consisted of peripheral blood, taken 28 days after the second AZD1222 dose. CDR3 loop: CASSSLWRGGYTF. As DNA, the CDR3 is TGTGCCAGCAGTTCCCTTTGGAGGGGAGGCTACACCTTC.